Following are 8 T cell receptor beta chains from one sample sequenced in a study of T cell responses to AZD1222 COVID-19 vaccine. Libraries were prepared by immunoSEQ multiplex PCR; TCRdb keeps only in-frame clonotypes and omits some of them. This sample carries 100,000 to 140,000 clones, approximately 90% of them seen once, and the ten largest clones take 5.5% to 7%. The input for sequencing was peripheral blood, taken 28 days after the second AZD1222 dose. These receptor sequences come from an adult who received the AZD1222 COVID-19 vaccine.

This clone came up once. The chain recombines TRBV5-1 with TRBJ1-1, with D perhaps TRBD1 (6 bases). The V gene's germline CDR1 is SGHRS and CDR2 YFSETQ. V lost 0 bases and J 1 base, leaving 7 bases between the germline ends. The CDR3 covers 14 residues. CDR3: CASSLGGPNTEAFF. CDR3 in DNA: TGCGCCAGCAGCTTGGGGGGGCCGAACACTGAAGCTTTCTTT.

CDR3: CASSEPFWVEQFF. The CDR3 DNA follows: TGTGCCAGCAGTGAACCCTTTTGGGTTGAGCAGTTCTTC. The chain joins TRBV2 to TRBJ2-1, with unresolved D. From germline, CDR1 is SNHLY and CDR2 FYNNEI. This CDR3 spans 13 amino acids. V was trimmed by 2 bases and J by 9 bases, leaving 11 bases between them.

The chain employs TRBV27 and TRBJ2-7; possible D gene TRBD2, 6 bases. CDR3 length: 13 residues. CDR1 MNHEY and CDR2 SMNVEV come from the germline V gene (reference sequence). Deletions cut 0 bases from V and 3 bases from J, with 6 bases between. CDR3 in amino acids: CASSLSTSYEQYF. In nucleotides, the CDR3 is TGTGCCAGCAGTTTATCGACTAGCTACGAGCAGTACTTC.

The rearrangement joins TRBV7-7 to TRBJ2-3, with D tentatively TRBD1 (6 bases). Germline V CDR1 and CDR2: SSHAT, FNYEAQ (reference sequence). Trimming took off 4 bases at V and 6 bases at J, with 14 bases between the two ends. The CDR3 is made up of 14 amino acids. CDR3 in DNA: TGTGCCAGCAGCTCCACAGGGTTAGCGGATACGCAGTATTTT. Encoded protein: CASSSTGLADTQYF.

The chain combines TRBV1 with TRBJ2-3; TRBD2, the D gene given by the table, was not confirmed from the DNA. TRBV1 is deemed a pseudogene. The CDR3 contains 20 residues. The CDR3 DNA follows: TGCACCAGCAGCCAAGCTGGGCTAGCGGGGGGCAGAACTAGCACAGATACGCAGTATTTT. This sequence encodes CTSSQAGLAGGRTSTDTQYF.

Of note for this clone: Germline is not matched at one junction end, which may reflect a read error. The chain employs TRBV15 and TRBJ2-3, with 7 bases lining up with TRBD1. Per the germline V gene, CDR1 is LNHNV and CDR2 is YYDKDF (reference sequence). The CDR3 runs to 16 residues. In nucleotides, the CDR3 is TGTGCCACCAGCCGAGACCCGGGACAGCGCACAGATACGCAGTATTTT. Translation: CATSRDPGQRTDTQYF.

CDR3 protein: CASSLKAGGIANYGYTF. CDR3 DNA sequence: TGTGCCAGCAGTTTAAAGGCCGGGGGGATAGCTAACTATGGCTACACCTTC. V gene TRBV27 combines with J gene TRBJ1-2, with a weak D call TRBD1 (5 bases). The CDR3 has 17 amino acids. The germline V and J ends were trimmed by 2 bases and 0 bases, with 16 bases remaining between them. Germline values: CDR1 MNHEY, CDR2 SMNVEV (reference sequence).

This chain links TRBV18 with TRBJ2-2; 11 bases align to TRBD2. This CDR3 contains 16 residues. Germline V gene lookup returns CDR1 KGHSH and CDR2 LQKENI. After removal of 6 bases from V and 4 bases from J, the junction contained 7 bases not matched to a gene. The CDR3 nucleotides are TGTGCCAGCTCGCCAACTAGCGGGGGATCCACCGGGGAGCTGTTTTTT. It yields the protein CASSPTSGGSTGELFF. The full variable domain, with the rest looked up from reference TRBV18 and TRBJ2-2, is NAGVMQNPRHLVRRRGQEARLRCSPMKGHSHVYWYRQLPEEGLKFMVYLQKENIIDESGMPKERFSAEFPKEGPSILRIQQVVRGDSAAYFCASSPTSGGSTGELFFGEGSRLTVL.